Following are 27 T cell receptor beta chains from one sample sequenced in a study of blood T cell repertoires in COVID-19 (TCRdb year 2020). Library construction relied on the immunoSEQ multiplex PCR assay. TCRdb took this table from immuneACCESS and kept in-frame rearrangements with V and J called. Such tables lack part of the clones; where checked against another copy, unresolved V genes explain under half of the gap, and the rest is unexplained. Here the sample has about 120,000 clones; around four fifths occur a single time. 2% to 2.5% of the sample is in the top ten clones. Specimen: peripheral blood. These receptor sequences come from a man aged 25 to 40 with acute or convalescent COVID-19.

V and J are TRBV29-1 and TRBJ1-1; D is possibly TRBD1 (5 bases). The CDR3 contains 14 residues. Germline CDR1 and CDR2: SQVTM and ANQGSEA. The germline V and J ends were trimmed by 4 bases and 4 bases, with 16 bases remaining between them. The CDR3 DNA is TGCAGCGTTGTTGGCAGCAGGAGGGGCACTGAAGCTTTCTTT. Translating gives CSVVGSRRGTEAFF.

The chain has TRBV28 and TRBJ2-7; 11 bases match TRBD2. This CDR3 contains 17 residues. In germline, CDR1 is MDHEN, CDR2 SYDVKM. Trimming took 0 bases from V and 7 from J; bases not matched to a gene: 11. CDR3 residues: CASSLWTSTSGVREQYF. Written as DNA, the CDR3 is TGTGCCAGCAGTTTATGGACGTCGACTAGCGGGGTTCGTGAGCAGTACTTC.

This chain connects TRBV7-3 to TRBJ2-3, with TRBD2 matching 7 bases. V lost 0 bases and J lost 0; bases outside the gene matches: 9. Germline CDR1 SGHTA, CDR2 FQGTGA. The CDR3 has 18 residues. The CDR3: CASSLTPQRGASTDTQYF. The CDR3 DNA is TGTGCCAGCAGCTTAACCCCTCAGCGGGGCGCTAGCACAGATACGCAGTATTTT.

The V gene is TRBV9, the J gene TRBJ2-7, with 9 bases lining up with TRBD2. The CDR3 has 15 residues. Germline V gene data show CDR1 as SGDLS and CDR2 as YYNGEE. After removal of 1 base from V and 1 base from J, the junction contained 3 bases not matched to a gene. The CDR3 is CASSVSAGGSYEQYF. The CDR3 DNA reads as TGTGCCAGCAGCGTATCGGCGGGGGGGTCCTACGAGCAGTACTTC.

The chain is built from TRBV6-5 and TRBJ1-6; no definite D call. The CDR3 sequence is 13 residues long. With 7 bases removed from V and 5 bases from J, the gap between germline ends came to 9 bases. The germline V gene has CDR1 MNHEY and CDR2 SVGAGI. The CDR3 nucleotides are TGTGCCAGCATACAGACCAATAATTCACCCCTCCACTTT. Translated: CASIQTNNSPLHF.

The chain uses TRBV27 and TRBJ2-7; 8 nucleotides match TRBD1. Germline loops: CDR1 MNHEY, CDR2 SMNVEV (reference sequence). V dropped 6 bases and J dropped 6; count of bases not matched to a gene: 4. The CDR3 covers 12 residues. CDR3 in DNA: TGTGCCAGCAGACACACAGGGGGCGAGCAGTACTTC. It is translated as CASRHTGGEQYF.

The V gene is TRBV12-3 or TRBV12-4, the J gene TRBJ1-4; D gene unclear. V was clipped by 6 bases and J by 13 bases, with 18 bases between them. The CDR3 totals 13 residues. CDR3 DNA sequence: TGTGCCAGCAGCCCGGGTGAGCAGATCGGACTGTTTTTT. Translated: CASSPGEQIGLFF.

The chain carries TRBV4-1 and TRBJ1-5, with unresolved D. CDR1 is MGHRA and CDR2 is YSYEKL in the germline V gene. V was pared by 3 bases and J by 1 base, with 10 bases between. This CDR3 is 15 amino acids long. The CDR3 is CASSQLEQSNQPQHF. In DNA form, the CDR3 reads TGCGCCAGCAGCCAGCTCGAGCAAAGCAATCAGCCCCAGCATTTT.

This clone was seen a single time. This chain uses TRBV6-6 with TRBJ2-1; 8 bases fit TRBD2. Germline V CDR1 and CDR2: MNHNY, SVGAGI (reference sequence). Losses at the gene ends were 5 bases for V and 6 bases for J; bases not matched to a gene: 12. The CDR3 extends over 16 amino acids. The CDR3 region is CASSPGGGTIINEQFF. CDR3 DNA: TGTGCCAGCAGTCCCGGGGGGGGGACTATTATCAATGAGCAGTTCTTC.

The chain links TRBV29-1 to TRBJ1-2; D unclear. Per the germline V gene, CDR1 is SQVTM and CDR2 is ANQGSEA. The CDR3 runs to 13 residues. V lost 5 bases and J 4 bases, leaving 14 bases between the germline ends. The CDR3 sequence: CSVPSRSSYGYTF. The CDR3, as DNA: TGCAGCGTTCCGTCTCGGTCCTCCTATGGCTACACCTTC.

The J gene is TRBJ1-6, the V gene TRBV5-8, with 7 bases identical to TRBD1. Germline V gene data show CDR1 as SGHTS and CDR2 as YDEGEE. Trimming took 2 bases from V and 9 from J; bases not matched to a gene: 8. CDR3 length: 15 residues. CDR3 nucleotide sequence: TGTGCCAGCAGCTTCGCACGACAGGGAAGTTCACCCCTCCACTTT. Protein product: CASSFARQGSSPLHF.

This chain joins TRBV5-1 and TRBJ2-6; D call uncertain. The germline V gene has CDR1 SGHRS and CDR2 YFSETQ. The CDR3 sequence is 15 residues long. Trimming left V 4 bases short and J 0 bases short, with 8 bases between. CDR3 nucleotide sequence: TGCGCCAGCAGCGCTGGCCACTCTGGGGCCAACGTCCTGACTTTC. Translated, it gives CASSAGHSGANVLTF. The full variable domain, its missing parts supplied by reference TRBV5-1 and TRBJ2-6, is KAGVTQTPRYLIKTRGQQVTLSCSPISGHRSVSWYQQTPGQGLQFLFEYFSETQRNKGNFPGRFSGRQFSNSRSEMNVSTLELGDSALYLCASSAGHSGANVLTFGAGSRLTVL.

The chain combines TRBV27 with TRBJ2-7, with D unresolved. Germline CDR1 is MNHEY and CDR2 is SMNVEV (reference sequence). The CDR3 loop spans 15 amino acids. V was trimmed by 5 bases and J by 2 bases, leaving 16 bases between them. The CDR3 protein is CASSLRPLGPYEQYF. Written as DNA, the CDR3 is TGTGCCAGCAGTCTCCGACCCCTAGGCCCCTACGAGCAGTACTTC.

The chain links TRBV6-4 to TRBJ2-2, with 9 nucleotides matching TRBD2. Germline V gene lookup returns CDR1 MRHNA and CDR2 SNTAGT. V gave up 5 bases and J gave up 3 bases; unmatched junction bases: 4. The CDR3 is 15 residues long. CDR3 nucleotide sequence: TGTGCCAGCAGTAGAGCGGGAGGCGACACCGGGGAGCTGTTTTTT. Protein product: CASSRAGGDTGELFF.

This chain uses TRBV20-1 with TRBJ1-1; D ambiguous. Germline CDR1 reads DFQATT; CDR2 reads SNEGSKA (reference sequence). The CDR3 spans 11 residues. V was cut by 5 bases and J by 5 bases, with 9 bases left in between. DNA for the CDR3: TGCAGTGCTTTGGCGGGGACTGAAGCTTTCTTT. It codes for CSALAGTEAFF.

V is TRBV2 and J is TRBJ2-3; the match to TRBD2 covers 9 bases. The CDR3 has 17 residues. Germline values: CDR1 SNHLY, CDR2 FYNNEI. V was pared by 3 bases and J by 5 bases, with 12 bases of the junction left unmatched. CDR3 loop: CASSERASGNGRDTQYF. The CDR3 DNA is TGTGCCAGCAGTGAGCGGGCTAGCGGGAATGGTAGAGATACGCAGTATTTT.

This chain connects TRBV12-5 to TRBJ2-2, with TRBD2 matching over 11 bases. Germline CDR1 is LGHNT and CDR2 is FRNRAP. V dropped 5 bases and J dropped 3; count of bases not matched to a gene: 5. The CDR3 spans 16 residues. The CDR3 coding sequence is TGTGCTAGTGGTCCAGGGACTAGCGGTTACACCGGGGAGCTGTTTTTT. Protein sequence: CASGPGTSGYTGELFF.

V and J are TRBV6-6 and TRBJ1-5; TRBD1 is a possible D gene (6 bases). In germline, CDR1 is MNHNY, CDR2 SVGAGI (reference sequence). CDR3 length: 16 amino acids. Trimming left V 7 bases short and J 1 base short, with 17 bases between. The CDR3 bases are TGTGCCAGCACCGACCTGAGGGGGTTAAGCAATCAGCCCCAGCATTTT. It is translated as CASTDLRGLSNQPQHF.

This chain connects TRBV15 to TRBJ2-3; TRBD2 aligns across 15 bases. Germline CDR1 is LNHNV and CDR2 is YYDKDF (reference sequence). The CDR3 spans 16 residues. J was trimmed by 2 bases and V by 5 bases; bases with no gene match: 2. CDR3 coding DNA: TGTGCCACCAGCGGACTAGCGGGGGGGCCCACAGATACGCAGTATTTT. Protein product: CATSGLAGGPTDTQYF.

This chain joins TRBV11-2 and TRBJ2-3, with D possibly TRBD2 on 6 matching bases. Looked up from germline, CDR1 is SGHAT and CDR2 is FQNNGV. V was pared by 2 bases and J by 2 bases, with 14 bases between. This CDR3 spans 16 amino acids. CDR3: CASSLLVGSLTDTQYF. The CDR3 DNA reads as TGTGCCAGCAGCTTACTTGTCGGGAGCCTCACAGATACGCAGTATTTT. The full variable domain, with the rest looked up from reference TRBV11-2 and TRBJ2-3, is EAGVAQSPRYKIIEKRQSVAFWCNPISGHATLYWYQQILGQGPKLLIQFQNNGVVDDSQLPKDRFSAERLKGVDSTLKIQPAKLEDSAVYLCASSLLVGSLTDTQYFGPGTRLTVL.

This clone was recorded only once. The chain combines TRBV12-5 with TRBJ2-7, with 9 bases fitting TRBD2. V was pared by 0 bases and J by 4 bases, with 7 bases of the junction left unmatched. The CDR3 consists of 16 residues. From germline, CDR1 is LGHNT and CDR2 FRNRAP. The CDR3 is CASGLVIGTSRYEQYF. As DNA, the CDR3 is TGTGCTAGTGGTTTGGTCATCGGGACTAGCCGATACGAGCAGTACTTC.

The chain links TRBV9 to TRBJ1-1; D not certain. The V gene lost 0 bases and the J gene lost 5 bases, with 8 bases spanning the gap. This CDR3 comprises 13 residues. Germline V gives CDR1 SGDLS, CDR2 YYNGEE. The chain's CDR3 is CASSVATGTEAFF. Here the CDR3 DNA reads TGTGCCAGCAGCGTAGCTACGGGAACTGAAGCTTTCTTT.

V usage is TRBV6-5 and J usage is TRBJ2-1; 9 nucleotides align to TRBD2. This CDR3 is built from 15 residues. J lost 2 bases, V lost 5 bases, and 4 bases had no gene match. Germline V gene sequence: CDR1 MNHEY, CDR2 SVGAGI. CDR3 bases: TGTGCCAGCAGTAAAAGCGGGGGGACCTACAATGAGCAGTTCTTC. It specifies CASSKSGGTYNEQFF.

The chain recombines TRBV7-2 with TRBJ1-2; D might be TRBD1 (5 bases). The germline V gene has CDR1 SGHTA and CDR2 FQGNSA. The V gene lost 5 bases and the J gene lost 3 bases, with 13 bases spanning the gap. There are 14 residues in the CDR3. CDR3 DNA: TGTGCCAGCAGCACTGGACAACGGGACTATGGCTACACCTTC. Residues: CASSTGQRDYGYTF.

The rearrangement joins TRBV7-6 to TRBJ2-5, with D possibly TRBD2 on 6 matching bases. V lost 0 bases to trimming and J lost 5 bases, with 13 bases between them. The germline V gene has CDR1 SGHVS and CDR2 FNYEAQ. This CDR3 comprises 15 residues. CDR3 coding DNA: TGTGCCAGCAGCTTAGCGACTAGAGGGTACGAGACCCAGTACTTC. Protein product: CASSLATRGYETQYF.

Only one count was recorded for this clone. V and J are TRBV28 and TRBJ1-2, with 11 bases lining up with TRBD1. Germline CDR1 reads MDHEN; CDR2 reads SYDVKM. The CDR3 has 14 amino acids. J lost 4 bases, V lost 5 bases, and 3 bases had no gene match. As DNA, the CDR3 is TGTGCCAGCAGTCAAGGACAGGGGGCCTATGGCTACACCTTC. It yields the protein CASSQGQGAYGYTF.

The V call is TRBV3-1 (or the pseudogene TRBV3-2), the J call TRBJ2-5, with 8 positions matching TRBD2. J was trimmed by 4 bases and V by 7 bases; bases with no gene match: 11. Germline values: CDR1 LGHDT, CDR2 YNNKEL (reference sequence). The length of the CDR3 is 15 residues. CDR3 DNA sequence: TGTGCCAGCACCGTCCTACGGGAGGGCCTAGAGACCCAGTACTTC. Translating it yields CASTVLREGLETQYF.